A selection of T cell receptor beta chains follows, all from one sample in a study of Graves' ophthalmopathy and Graves' hyperthyroidism. From the multiplex PCR reads, TCRdb called clonotypes with MiXCR, one entry per CDR3 protein. The repertoire holds under 350,000 distinct CDR3 sequences, with roughly a sixth as singletons. The source material was peripheral blood. The source of these receptors is an adult man with Graves' ophthalmopathy. CDR3s include the opening cysteine and the closing phenylalanine or tryptophan. A D gene is named only where the DNA matches it firmly. For some rows the clone size is stated as once, few or many, or as a class when expanded; others skip it.

-	TRBV9	TRBJ2-7	TRBD2	CASSSRDYYEQYF	TGTGCCAGCAGCAGCCGGGACTACTACGAGCAGTACTTC
many	TRBV6-5	TRBJ1-3	-	CASSGRRNGNTIYF	TGTGCCAGCAGCGGTAGGAGGAATGGAAACACCATATATTTT
many	TRBV2	TRBJ1-5	TRBD1	CASRFGTGGDQPQHF	TGTGCCAGCAGATTCGGGACAGGGGGCGATCAGCCCCAGCATTTT
-	TRBV12-5	TRBJ2-7	TRBD2	CASGPGGYEQYF	TGTGCTAGTGGTCCGGGGGGGTACGAGCAGTACTTC
many	TRBV6-2/TRBV6-3	TRBJ1-5	TRBD1	CASSGQDLGPQHF	TGTGCCAGCAGTGGACAGGATCTTGGGCCCCAGCATTTT
many	TRBV2	TRBJ2-7	-	CASSENTVSSYEQYF	TGTGCCAGCAGTGAGAACACCGTGAGCTCCTACGAGCAGTACTTC
many	TRBV7-2	TRBJ1-1	-	CASSLNLGARSLAFF	TGTGCCAGCAGCTTAAATTTGGGGGCGAGGTCTCTCGCTTTCTTT
many	TRBV5-1	TRBJ2-7	TRBD2	CASSSGTSGTTSPEQYF	TGCGCCAGCAGCTCTGGGACTAGCGGGACCACCTCTCCCGAGCAGTACTTC
many	TRBV7-2	TRBJ1-5	-	CASSLALGHSNQPQHF	TGTGCCAGCAGCTTAGCGTTGGGACACTCCAATCAGCCCCAGCATTTT
many	TRBV12-3/TRBV12-4	TRBJ2-7	TRBD1	CASSSGTAVYEQYF	TGTGCCAGCAGTTCGGGGACAGCAGTCTACGAGCAGTACTTC
-	TRBV6-1	TRBJ1-6	-	CASTSGQTYNSPLHF	TGTGCCAGCACCTCCGGACAAACCTATAATTCACCCCTCCACTTT
many	TRBV6-1	TRBJ2-7	-	CASSVGTRFYEQYF	TGTGCCAGCAGTGTTGGGACACGATTTTACGAGCAGTACTTC
many	TRBV7-9	TRBJ1-1	-	CASSLVEGARTEAFF	TGTGCCAGCAGCTTAGTCGAAGGGGCGAGGACTGAAGCTTTCTTT
many	TRBV5-1	TRBJ1-2	-	CASSSPDGYGYTF	TGCGCCAGCAGCTCCCCGGACGGCTATGGCTACACCTTC
once	TRBV28	TRBJ2-5	-	CASSFGGGKKTQYF	TGTGCCAGCAGTTTTGGGGGCGGAAAGAAGACCCAGTACTTC
-	TRBV28	TRBJ2-2	-	CASSVYTGELFF	TGTGCCAGCAGTGTTTACACCGGGGAGCTGTTTTTT
many	TRBV6-2/TRBV6-3	TRBJ1-5	TRBD1	CASSYSGTGLNQPQHF	TGTGCCAGCAGTTACTCCGGGACAGGGCTCAATCAGCCCCAGCATTTT
many	TRBV6-4	TRBJ2-6	TRBD2	CASSTPIRGGGSGANVLTF	TGTGCCAGCAGCACCCCCATCCGCGGGGGGGGGTCTGGGGCCAACGTCCTGACTTTC
-	TRBV5-1	TRBJ2-2	-	CASSELDTGELFF	TGCGCCAGCAGCGAGTTGGACACCGGGGAGCTGTTTTTT
many	TRBV7-2	TRBJ1-1	TRBD1	CASSRRTTGVNTEAFF	TGTGCCAGCAGCCGACGAACCACAGGGGTTAACACTGAAGCTTTCTTT
-	TRBV12-3/TRBV12-4	TRBJ1-1	-	CASRDRAFTEAFF	TGTGCCAGCAGGGACCGCGCTTTCACTGAAGCTTTCTTT
many	TRBV12-3/TRBV12-4	TRBJ1-1	TRBD1	CASSQTGGRREAFF	TGTGCCAGCAGTCAGACAGGGGGGCGAAGAGAAGCTTTCTTT
-	TRBV28	TRBJ1-2	-	CASSSLVGYTF	TGTGCCAGCAGTTCTTTAGTTGGCTACACCTTC
few	TRBV19	TRBJ1-2	-	CASASPGTSPRSNYGYTF	TGTGCCAGTGCGTCCCCCGGGACCTCCCCCAGAAGCAACTATGGCTACACCTTC
many	TRBV29-1	TRBJ2-7	TRBD1	CSAGGTGKEQYF	TGCAGCGCTGGCGGGACAGGGAAGGAGCAGTACTTC
few	TRBV12-3/TRBV12-4	TRBJ1-2	TRBD1	CASSLFNRGGGYIF	TGTGCCAGCAGCCTATTCAACAGGGGTGGGGGCTACATCTTC
many	TRBV12-3/TRBV12-4	TRBJ1-1	TRBD1	CASSTGQGRSEAFF	TGTGCCAGCAGTACCGGACAGGGGAGGTCTGAAGCTTTCTTT
many	TRBV12-3/TRBV12-4	TRBJ2-5	-	CASSLKGETQYF	TGTGCCAGCAGTTTGAAGGGAGAGACCCAGTACTTC
many	TRBV12-3/TRBV12-4	TRBJ2-5	-	CASSFHLEGVSQGTQYF	TGTGCCAGCAGTTTCCACCTGGAAGGGGTGTCACAAGGGACCCAGTACTTC
many	TRBV20-1	TRBJ1-1	-	CSATRDGRGTEAFF	TGCAGTGCTACCCGGGACGGGAGGGGGACTGAAGCTTTCTTT
-	TRBV6-1	TRBJ2-7	-	CASSDNQGYEQYF	TGTGCCAGCAGTGATAACCAGGGGTACGAGCAGTACTTC
many	TRBV29-1	TRBJ1-1	TRBD1	CSVVAQGALTEAFF	TGCAGCGTTGTCGCGCAGGGGGCTCTTACTGAAGCTTTCTTT
many	TRBV7-9	TRBJ1-1	-	CASSLEYEAFF	TGTGCCAGCAGCTTAGAATATGAAGCTTTCTTT
many	TRBV20-1	TRBJ2-5	TRBD2	CSARGTSGVETQYF	TGCAGTGCTAGAGGTACTAGCGGGGTAGAGACCCAGTACTTC
-	TRBV12-3/TRBV12-4	TRBJ2-7	TRBD2	CASSLTGAGTSEYEQYF	TGTGCCAGCAGTTTAACTGGGGCCGGGACTAGCGAATACGAGCAGTACTTC
many	TRBV28	TRBJ1-1	-	CASSYSQGMNTEAFF	TGTGCCAGCAGCTACTCACAGGGAATGAACACTGAAGCTTTCTTT
-	TRBV7-8	TRBJ1-2	-	CASIRLLDTYGYTF	TGTGCCAGCATTCGGCTCCTAGATACTTATGGCTACACCTTC
few	TRBV6-2/TRBV6-3	TRBJ1-1	TRBD1	CASSIGQGAFF	TGTGCCAGCAGTATCGGACAGGGGGCTTTCTTT
many	TRBV20-1	TRBJ1-1	-	CSARELGVTEAFF	TGCAGTGCTAGAGAGTTGGGGGTCACTGAAGCTTTCTTT
many	TRBV28	TRBJ2-7	TRBD2	CASSRTSGRAYEQYF	TGTGCCAGCAGTCGAACTAGCGGGAGGGCCTACGAGCAGTACTTC
-	TRBV11-2	TRBJ2-7	-	CASSLEGGTPGQYF	TGTGCCAGCAGCTTAGAAGGGGGGACCCCCGGACAGTACTTC
many	TRBV6-5	TRBJ2-4	-	CASSYRSGQNIQYF	TGTGCCAGCAGTTACCGTAGCGGACAAAACATTCAGTACTTC
many	TRBV12-3/TRBV12-4	TRBJ2-5	-	CASTSRGSGVQETQYF	TGTGCCAGCACCTCGAGGGGTAGCGGAGTACAAGAGACCCAGTACTTC
many	TRBV2	TRBJ1-5	-	CASTEGELPQHF	TGTGCCAGCACCGAAGGGGAGCTGCCCCAGCATTTT
many	TRBV14	TRBJ2-7	-	CASSQGVGHEQYF	TGTGCCAGCAGCCAAGGGGTAGGGCACGAGCAGTACTTC
many	TRBV12-3/TRBV12-4	TRBJ1-5	TRBD1	CASRRQGGNQPQHF	TGTGCCAGCAGAAGACAGGGTGGCAATCAGCCCCAGCATTTT
many	TRBV28	TRBJ2-5	-	CASSWGGGGRGETQYF	TGTGCCAGCAGTTGGGGAGGCGGGGGCCGTGGGGAGACCCAGTACTTC
-	TRBV6-1	TRBJ2-7	-	CASSPGGAKIYEQYF	TGTGCCAGCAGTCCTGGGGGGGCTAAAATCTACGAGCAGTACTTC
many	TRBV6-2/TRBV6-3	TRBJ1-1	-	CASSRAGTNTEAFF	TGTGCCAGCAGTAGGGCAGGGACTAACACTGAAGCTTTCTTT